This TCR beta chain was obtained from a study of PD-1 blockade in classical Hodgkin lymphoma. About this clone itself: Antigen unknown.

Noted time point: newly diagnosed, previously untreated cHL patient sample. The assay was immunoSEQ multiplex PCR, and TCRdb's table has in-frame clones only and misses some. The data contain roughly 70,000 clones, over 90% of them singletons. Losses at the gene ends were 4 bases for V and 1 base for J; bases not matched to a gene: 7. The CDR3 is 15 amino acids. In germline, CDR1 is SGDLS, CDR2 YYNGEE. Broader study findings: Newly diagnosed patients were said to have less baseline TCR diversity than healthy donors did.

Sequencing was done on a sample of peripheral blood mononuclear cells (PBMCs). The TCR was taken from a human donor with classical Hodgkin lymphoma. This chain links TRBV9 with TRBJ2-5; 7 nucleotides agree with TRBD1. CDR3 amino acids: CASSLRDRSQETQYF. CDR3 nucleotide sequence: TGTGCCAGCAGCTTAAGGGACAGATCCCAAGAGACCCAGTACTTC.